This T cell receptor (beta chain) appears in the sequencing data of a study of shared clonotypes between healthy human individuals. Notes on this clone: Its antigen is still unknown.

Whole-study findings and limits: Generation of non-shared clonotypes was less probable than generation of clonotypes shared by all four donors. Clonotype sharing across four donors was observed for around 5% of naive CD4 clonotypes. Sampling included only blood; tissue repertoires likely differ.

Trimming removed 0 bases from V and 7 bases from J, with 13 bases in between. The CDR3 loop spans 15 amino acids. The V gene's germline CDR1 is SGHRS and CDR2 YFSETQ. Authors' data handling: As immunoSEQ supplied junction-only sequences (without quality scores), filtering differed. Profiling relied on immunoSEQ multiplex PCR, and the TCRdb table lists in-frame clones only, not all of them. That table furnishes V, J and clone size, whereas the DNA furnished D and trimming. The sample consists of some 2.1 million clones, approximately 95% of them appearing once. The sequence was collected from a man aged 18 to 29 in good health. Sequencing used naive CD4+ T cells sorted from blood. Subset defined: CD45RA+ positively selected. The chain combines TRBV5-1 with TRBJ1-4; D is possibly TRBD1 (6 bases). The CDR3 loop is CASSLVQGRGEKLFF. The CDR3 DNA reads TGCGCCAGCAGCTTGGTGCAGGGGAGAGGTGAAAAACTGTTTTTT.